This T cell receptor (beta chain) was captured by sequencing in a study of T cell responses to AZD1222 COVID-19 vaccine. The V gene lost 0 bases and the J gene lost 4 bases, with 6 bases spanning the gap. Germline assignment: CDR1 SGHKS and CDR2 YYEKEE (reference sequence). This CDR3 contains 13 residues. Profiling relied on immunoSEQ multiplex PCR, and the TCRdb table lists in-frame clones only, not all of them. The sample carries approximately 150,000 clones, about 90% recorded once. This clone was detected a few times. The sequences come from peripheral blood, collected on day 0 of AZD1222 vaccination. V is TRBV5-5 and J is TRBJ2-3; the D is unclear. The TCR sequence derives from an adult in good health. In DNA, the CDR3 is TGTGCCAGCAGCTTGGGAATGGCAGATACGCAGTATTTT. It encodes CASSLGMADTQYF. Variable domain in full (rest from reference TRBV5-5 and TRBJ2-3): DAGVTQSPTHLIKTRGQQVTLRCSPISGHKSVSWYQQVLGQGPQFIFQYYEKEERGRGNFPDRFSARQFPNYSSELNVNALLLGDSALYLCASSLGMADTQYFGPGTRLTVL.